The 4 T cell receptor beta chains given below trace back to one sample, sequenced in a study of T cells after posttransplantation cyclophosphamide. Measured with immunoSEQ multiplex PCR; TCRdb has only the in-frame clones, and not every one. The table has about 32,000 clones, roughly 91% seen once. Cells defined as naive were viable CD3+CD4+ or CD3+CD8+ and CCR7+CD45RA+CD45RO-CD95-CD27+CD28+. What was sequenced was naive CD4+ T cells sorted from blood. Every receptor here comes from a man aged 25-45 years in good health and a related stem cell transplant donor.

This chain connects TRBV7-2 to TRBJ1-5; tentatively, D is TRBD1 (5 bases). The CDR3 consists of 17 residues. Trimming shortened V by 2 bases and J by 0 bases, and 14 bases separated the two germline ends. CDR1 and CDR2 (germline): SGHTA, FQGNSA. CDR3 in DNA: TGTGCCAGCAGCTTAATGGGGGGGAGCTATAGCAATCAGCCCCAGCATTTT. Protein sequence: CASSLMGGSYSNQPQHF.

The gene calls are TRBV19 and TRBJ1-2; no reliable D call. CDR1 is LNHDA and CDR2 is SQIVND in the germline V gene (reference sequence). Trimming shortened V by 3 bases and J by 7 bases, and 15 bases separated the two germline ends. This CDR3 is built from 14 residues. CDR3 DNA: TGTGCCAGTAGTATCAGTGGTGGTGTTGGTGGCTACACCTTC. Protein product: CASSISGGVGGYTF.

This chain links TRBV27 with TRBJ2-2; TRBD2 agrees at 11 bases. This CDR3 comprises 16 residues. In germline, CDR1 is MNHEY, CDR2 SMNVEV (reference sequence). Trimming cost V 6 bases and J 4 bases; bases outside gene matches: 7. CDR3 nucleotide sequence: TGTGCCAGCAGCCTATCACTAGCGGGGGTCACCGGGGAGCTGTTTTTT. Its protein is CASSLSLAGVTGELFF.

The chain is built from TRBV29-1 and TRBJ1-2, with 8 bases matching TRBD1. V trimming: 3 bases; J trimming: 4 bases; junction bases outside the gene matches: 7. This CDR3 has 14 amino acids. Per the germline V gene, CDR1 is SQVTM and CDR2 is ANQGSEA. CDR3 nucleotides: TGCAGCGTTGACGGGCAGGGGGCAGGCTATGGCTACACCTTC. Its translation is CSVDGQGAGYGYTF.